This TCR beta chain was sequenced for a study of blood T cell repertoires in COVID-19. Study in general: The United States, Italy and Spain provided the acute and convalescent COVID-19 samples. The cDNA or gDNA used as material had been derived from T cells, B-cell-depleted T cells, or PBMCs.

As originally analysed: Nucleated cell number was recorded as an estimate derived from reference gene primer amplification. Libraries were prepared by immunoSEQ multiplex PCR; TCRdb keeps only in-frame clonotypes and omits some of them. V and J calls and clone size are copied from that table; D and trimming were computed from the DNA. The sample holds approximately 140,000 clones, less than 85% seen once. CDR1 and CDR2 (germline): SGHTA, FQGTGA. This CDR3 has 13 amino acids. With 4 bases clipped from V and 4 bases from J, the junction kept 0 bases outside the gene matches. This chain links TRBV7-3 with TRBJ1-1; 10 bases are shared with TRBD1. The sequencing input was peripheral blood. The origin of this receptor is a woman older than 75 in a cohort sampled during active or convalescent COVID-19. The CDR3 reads CASSWTGGTEAFF. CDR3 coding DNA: TGTGCCAGCAGCTGGACAGGGGGCACTGAAGCTTTCTTT.